A single sample is the source of the 2 T cell receptor beta chains below, sequenced in a study of T cell responses to AZD1222 COVID-19 vaccine. TCRdb's table, derived via immunoSEQ multiplex PCR, lists solely in-frame clones and lacks some. The sample records more than 85,000 clones, roughly 87% being singletons. The sequenced sample was peripheral blood, obtained on day 0 of AZD1222 vaccination. These receptor sequences come from an adult in good health.

The chain carries TRBV19 and TRBJ2-1; 11 bases are shared with TRBD1. Germline CDR1 is LNHDA and CDR2 is SQIVND (reference sequence). The CDR3 loop spans 16 amino acids. V dropped 3 bases and J dropped 9; count of bases not matched to a gene: 10. The CDR3 DNA reads as TGTGCCAGTAGTATTAACGGAGGGACAGGGGGTTCTGAGCAGTTCTTC. Translating it yields CASSINGGTGGSEQFF.

The chain links TRBV7-2 to TRBJ2-1; D remains ambiguous. Trimming shortened V by 2 bases and J by 4 bases, and 9 bases separated the two germline ends. The germline CDR1 and CDR2 sequences are SGHTA and FQGNSA. There are 14 residues in the CDR3. CDR3 bases: TGTGCCAGCAGCTTAAGCTCTCTATACAATGAGCAGTTCTTC. Its protein is CASSLSSLYNEQFF.